The 29 T cell receptor beta chains below were found in one sample sequenced in a study of regulatory T cells in long-lasting Graves disease. Time point noted: newly diagnosed GD, antithyroid drugs for less than 3 months. From PBMCs, RNA was extracted and then used to make the TCR library. Both iRepertoire HTBI primers and Arm-PCR of CDR3 regions were used to build the TCR beta libraries. TCRdb ran MiXCR on the multiplex PCR reads and lists one entry per CDR3 protein. In the table there are approximately 560,000 distinct CDR3 sequences, about 15% of which are singletons. These records were also assigned to another study, of T cells in Graves' hyperthyroidism and ophthalmopathy.

The material was peripheral blood mononuclear cells (PBMCs), obtained at new diagnosis, from a patient treated with antithyroid drugs. Receptor source: a man aged 18 to 30 with Graves disease.

This chain connects TRBV20-1 to TRBJ2-2; TRBD2 matches at 7 bases. This CDR3 comprises 14 residues. Germline trimming cut 1 base from V and 5 bases from J; bases unmatched to any gene: 4. Germline V CDR1 and CDR2: DFQATT, SNEGSKA (reference sequence). Here the CDR3 DNA reads TGCAGTGCTAGAGTGGGGAGGGGTACCGGGGAGCTGTTTTTT. It is translated as CSARVGRGTGELFF.

The rearrangement links TRBV29-1 to TRBJ1-2, with D tentatively TRBD1 (5 bases). The CDR3 contains 13 residues. The germline V and J ends were trimmed by 3 bases and 8 bases, with 16 bases remaining between them. CDR1 is SQVTM, CDR2 ANQGSEA, per germline. The CDR3 loop reads CSVDMGTSRGYTF. DNA for the CDR3: TGCAGCGTTGACATGGGGACCTCGCGGGGCTACACCTTC.

J is TRBJ1-1 and V is TRBV28; D is unclear. The V gene's germline CDR1 is MDHEN and CDR2 SYDVKM. Trimming removed 3 bases at V and 13 bases at J, with 15 bases between. The CDR3 spans 12 residues. Written as DNA, the CDR3 is TGTGCCAGCAGTTTGCGAAACACTAAAGTTTTCTTT. It yields the protein CASSLRNTKVFF.

V gene TRBV2 combines with J gene TRBJ2-3; 7 bases line up with TRBD1. The CDR3 has 15 amino acids. Per the germline V gene, CDR1 is SNHLY and CDR2 is FYNNEI. V lost 7 bases to trimming and J lost 10 bases; unmatched junction nucleotides: 17. For the CDR3, the DNA is TGTGCCAGCACCCCAGGACCAGGACAGGCTGATGCGCAGTATTTT. Protein sequence: CASTPGPGQADAQYF.

This clonotype was seen a few times. The rearrangement uses TRBV6-4 and TRBJ1-6, with D possibly TRBD1 on 6 matching bases. The CDR3 covers 17 residues. Trimming shortened V by 4 bases and J by 5 bases, and 18 bases separated the two germline ends. In germline, CDR1 is MRHNA, CDR2 SNTAGT. The CDR3 sequence is CASSAAGGHRNNSPLHF. CDR3 coding DNA: TGTGCCAGCAGTGCCGCGGGGGGACATCGTAATAATTCACCCCTCCACTTT.

This clonotype appeared many times. The chain employs TRBV2 and TRBJ1-5; 10 bases agree with TRBD1. CDR3 size: 15 residues. V lost 6 bases and J lost 6; bases outside the gene matches: 8. Germline V gene data show CDR1 as SNHLY and CDR2 as FYNNEI. The CDR3 spells CASSLGTGESQPQHF. The DNA for the CDR3 is TGTGCCAGCAGCCTTGGGACAGGGGAATCTCAGCCCCAGCATTTT.

This clonotype was picked up one time. The genes are TRBV19 and TRBJ1-3; TRBD1 is a possible D gene (5 bases). With 6 bases removed from V and 0 bases from J, the gap between germline ends came to 21 bases. This CDR3 spans 18 amino acids. In germline, CDR1 is LNHDA, CDR2 SQIVND (reference sequence). The CDR3 is CASSYGGQRRTSGNTIYF. The CDR3 DNA reads TGTGCCAGTAGCTATGGGGGTCAGAGAAGGACCTCTGGAAACACCATATATTTT.

This clonotype was observed at least ten times. J is TRBJ1-2 and V is TRBV20-1; 7 bases agree with TRBD1. The ends lost 8 bases at V and 2 bases at J; junction bases unmatched: 8. The CDR3 totals 13 residues. Per germline, CDR1 DFQATT and CDR2 SNEGSKA (reference sequence). CDR3 sequence (DNA): TGCAGTCTTAGCCCACAGGGGAACTATGGCTACACCTTC. Its protein product is CSLSPQGNYGYTF.

This clonotype was seen only a few times. The chain recombines TRBV7-9 with TRBJ1-2, with D possibly being TRBD1 (5 bases). The CDR3 runs to 15 residues. Trimming took off 2 bases at V and 2 bases at J, with 12 bases between the two ends. Germline V gene lookup returns CDR1 SEHNR and CDR2 FQNEAQ (reference sequence). In DNA form, the CDR3 reads TGTGCCAGCAGCTTAACATCAGGGACCAACTATGGCTACACCTTC. This sequence encodes CASSLTSGTNYGYTF.

V and J are TRBV4-1 and TRBJ2-7, with a possible D match to TRBD2 (5 bases). Germline V gives CDR1 MGHRA, CDR2 YSYEKL. Trimming took off 4 bases at V and 3 bases at J, with 16 bases between the two ends. The CDR3 totals 15 residues. The chain's CDR3 is CASSPIPRAYYEQYF. CDR3 in DNA: TGCGCCAGCAGCCCTATCCCGAGGGCCTACTACGAGCAGTACTTC.

This clonotype was counted ten times or more. This chain connects TRBV12-3 or TRBV12-4 to TRBJ1-1; 10 positions agree with TRBD1. The CDR3 has 13 amino acids. V dropped 4 bases and J dropped 8; count of bases not matched to a gene: 4. The CDR3: CASSWGQGLEAFF. The CDR3 DNA reads TGTGCCAGCAGTTGGGGACAGGGGCTAGAAGCTTTCTTT.

The V gene is TRBV11-2, the J gene TRBJ2-2, with D possibly TRBD2 on 6 matching bases. From germline, CDR1 is SGHAT and CDR2 FQNNGV. This CDR3 contains 17 residues. V dropped 2 bases and J dropped 7 bases, with 20 bases sitting between them. The CDR3 reads CASSLYMVRGRDGELFF. The CDR3 DNA reads TGTGCCAGCAGCTTATATATGGTTCGGGGGAGAGACGGGGAGCTGTTTTTT.

The J gene is TRBJ2-1, the V gene TRBV28; 7 positions match TRBD2. Germline-derived CDR1 and CDR2 are MDHEN and SYDVKM. The CDR3 totals 17 residues. Trimming removed 1 base from V and 2 bases from J; junction bases left unmatched: 8. The DNA for the CDR3 is TGTGCCAGCAGTTTATTGTCGGGAGGAGGGACCTACAATGAGCAGTTCTTC. Translation gives CASSLLSGGGTYNEQFF.

This clonotype was counted only a few times. V is TRBV5-1 and J is TRBJ2-7, with TRBD1 matching over 7 bases. The germline gives CDR1 SGHRS, CDR2 YFSETQ. CDR3 size: 15 residues. Trimming removed 1 base from V and 4 bases from J; junction bases left unmatched: 8. The CDR3 loop is CASSLKGQWDYEQYF. The CDR3 DNA reads TGCGCCAGCAGCTTGAAGGGACAGTGGGATTACGAGCAGTACTTC.

The chain combines TRBV4-2 with TRBJ1-1, with D unresolved. The CDR3 totals 14 residues. The V end was cut by 4 bases, the J end by 4 bases, with 13 bases between. From germline, CDR1 is LGHNA and CDR2 YNFKEQ. Here the CDR3 DNA reads TGTGCCAGCAGCCTAACTTTGCTGAGCACTGAAGCTTTCTTT. The encoded protein is CASSLTLLSTEAFF.

This clonotype was counted only a few times. This chain joins TRBV10-3 and TRBJ2-1; the D gene is possibly TRBD1 (7 bases). Trimming left V 3 bases short and J 2 bases short, with 11 bases between. There are 15 residues in the CDR3. CDR1 and CDR2 (germline): ENHRY, SYGVKD. The CDR3 protein is CAISDSGGPYNEQFF. The CDR3 DNA is TGTGCCATCAGTGACTCAGGGGGGCCCTACAATGAGCAGTTCTTC.

This clonotype was observed a handful of times. The chain couples TRBV3-1 to TRBJ1-2, with D perhaps TRBD1 (6 bases). The CDR3 covers 16 residues. Germline V CDR1 and CDR2: LGHDT, YNNKEL (reference sequence). Trimming removed 4 bases from V and 5 bases from J, with 20 bases in between. This chain's CDR3 is CASSPGGRSGWYGYTF. CDR3 coding DNA: TGTGCCAGCAGCCCCGGGGGGCGCAGTGGTTGGTATGGCTACACCTTC.

This clonotype has at least ten counts. Written as DNA, the CDR3 is TGTGCCAGCAGCCAGAGACAAGATACGCAGTATTTT. This codes for CASSQRQDTQYF. V usage is TRBV11-2 and J usage is TRBJ2-3; D gene ambiguous. The ends were cut back, 5 bases at V and 5 bases at J, with 8 bases in the middle. This CDR3 comprises 12 residues. Germline CDR1 and CDR2: SGHAT and FQNNGV.

V usage is TRBV6-1 and J usage is TRBJ1-2, with a tentative D call TRBD1 (5 bases). CDR1 is MNHNS, CDR2 SASEGT, per germline. CDR3 length: 15 amino acids. V gave up 2 bases and J gave up 2 bases, with 12 bases separating them. The CDR3 region is CASSERGRGNYGYTF. The CDR3 region has the DNA TGTGCCAGCAGTGAAAGGGGACGGGGAAACTATGGCTACACCTTC.

This clonotype was recorded many times. The rearrangement links TRBV5-1 to TRBJ2-6; D not resolved. Germline V gene sequence: CDR1 SGHRS, CDR2 YFSETQ. V dropped 0 bases and J dropped 0 bases, with 4 bases sitting between them. The CDR3 is made up of 15 amino acids. The CDR3 coding sequence is TGCGCCAGCAGCTTGGGGCACTCTGGGGCCAACGTCCTGACTTTC. It encodes CASSLGHSGANVLTF. The full variable domain, rest sourced from reference TRBV5-1 and TRBJ2-6, is KAGVTQTPRYLIKTRGQQVTLSCSPISGHRSVSWYQQTPGQGLQFLFEYFSETQRNKGNFPGRFSGRQFSNSRSEMNVSTLELGDSALYLCASSLGHSGANVLTFGAGSRLTVL.

This clonotype was detected many times. The V and J genes are TRBV18 and TRBJ2-7; TRBD1 agrees at 10 bases. The J segment lost 3 bases and the V segment lost 3 bases, leaving 5 bases of the junction unmatched. CDR3 length: 15 residues. Germline V gene lookup returns CDR1 KGHSH and CDR2 LQKENI. The DNA for the CDR3 is TGTGCCAGCTCACCCCCGGACAGGGGGAACTACGAGCAGTACTTC. Residues: CASSPPDRGNYEQYF.

This clonotype showed up many times. The V and J genes are TRBV11-2 and TRBJ2-7, with a tentative D call TRBD2 (6 bases). V gave up 5 bases and J gave up 5 bases, with 16 bases separating them. Germline V lookup: CDR1 SGHAT, CDR2 FQNNGV. The CDR3 length is 14 residues. The DNA for the CDR3 is TGTGCCAGCAGCCGGCTCGGGAGAGGTGACGAGCAGTACTTC. Its translation: CASSRLGRGDEQYF.

The V call is TRBV29-1, the J call TRBJ2-6, with 9 bases fitting TRBD1. The CDR3 consists of 17 residues. J lost 0 bases, V lost 0 bases, and 3 bases had no gene match. From germline, CDR1 is SQVTM and CDR2 ANQGSEA. The CDR3 nucleotides are TGCAGCGTTGAAGAGGCGACAGGGGGCTCTGGGGCCAACGTCCTGACTTTC. Amino acids: CSVEEATGGSGANVLTF.

This clonotype appeared a few times. The rearrangement links TRBV6-1 to TRBJ2-7, with a tentative D call TRBD2 (5 bases). The germline V and J ends were trimmed by 1 base and 3 bases, with 16 bases remaining between them. The CDR3 has 16 residues. CDR1 and CDR2 from the germline V gene are MNHNS and SASEGT. The CDR3 region has the DNA TGTGCCAGCAGTGAAGGAGGGAGCCTCTCGGTCTACGAGCAGTACTTC. It yields the protein CASSEGGSLSVYEQYF.

This clonotype showed up many times. The chain recombines TRBV29-1 with TRBJ1-2; D gene unclear. Trimming cost V 6 bases and J 6 bases, with 23 bases left between them. Looked up from germline, CDR1 is SQVTM and CDR2 is ANQGSEA. The CDR3 runs to 15 residues. The CDR3 coding sequence is TGCAGCGTGAAACCGGGCATCCAAAGATTGCATGGCTACACCTTC. Its translation: CSVKPGIQRLHGYTF.

With respect to this clonotype: This clone may be a read error of a much larger clone one base away. V and J are TRBV11-1 and TRBJ2-7; D not certain. Germline CDR1 is SGHAT and CDR2 is FQDESV (reference sequence). This CDR3 is built from 11 residues. CDR3 sequence (DNA): TGTCCCACCGGGCCCCTGGGTGAGCAGTACTTC. Amino acids: CPTGPLGEQYF.

The table lists this clonotype with a few counts. The J gene is TRBJ1-1, the V gene TRBV10-3; D perhaps matches TRBD1 (5 bases). Germline V lookup: CDR1 ENHRY, CDR2 SYGVKD. The CDR3 length is 18 residues. The V end lost 6 bases, the J end lost 0 bases, and 23 bases lay between the germline ends. CDR3 protein: CAISRTGLTFNMNTEAFF. CDR3 DNA sequence: TGTGCCATCAGCAGAACAGGATTAACATTTAACATGAACACTGAAGCTTTCTTT.

The table lists this clonotype with a few counts. This sequence joins TRBV7-6 and TRBJ1-5; D is unclear. Germline lookup yields CDR1 SGHVS and CDR2 FNYEAQ. Trimming took 10 bases from V and 6 from J, leaving 16 bases between them. The CDR3 sequence is 13 residues long. The CDR3 region is CATGWGAGQPQHF. The CDR3 DNA follows: TGTGCCACCGGGTGGGGAGCCGGTCAGCCCCAGCATTTT.

V is TRBV30 and J is TRBJ1-5; TRBD1 agrees at 7 bases. V shed 0 bases and J 4 bases; nucleotides not matched to a gene: 6. Germline CDR1 GTSNPN, CDR2 SVGIG (reference sequence). The length of the CDR3 is 15 residues. The CDR3: CAWSVPGGGNQPQHF. The CDR3 DNA is TGTGCCTGGAGTGTACCAGGGGGGGGAAATCAGCCCCAGCATTTT.